Below are 2 T cell receptor beta chains sequenced from a single sample in a study of T-cell memory formation after mild COVID-19. TCRdb recomputed calls from the 5' RACE reads with MiXCR, one row per CDR3 protein. The table includes a few hundred thousand distinct CDR3 sequences, approximately 16% detected once. The sample taken for sequencing was PBMCs or a T cell subset sorted from them (not recorded which). Receptors originate from a young man who had mild COVID-19 (a few samples of this study predate the infection). Cell type and time point are not known.

This clonotype was observed at least ten times. The gene calls are TRBV11-1 and TRBJ2-2, with a weak D call TRBD1 (5 bases). Germline CDR1 is SGHAT and CDR2 is FQDESV (reference sequence). This CDR3 has 17 residues. The V gene lost 5 bases and the J gene lost 4 bases, with 20 bases spanning the gap. CDR3 amino acids: CASSRPPGNGLTGELFF. As DNA, the CDR3 is TGTGCCAGCAGCCGACCCCCAGGGAATGGTCTCACCGGGGAGCTGTTTTTT.

This sequence joins TRBV27 and TRBJ1-5, with D possibly being TRBD1 (5 bases). Germline CDR1 is MNHEY and CDR2 is SMNVEV (reference sequence). The CDR3 is 14 residues long. V shed 3 bases and J shed 3 bases, with 9 bases lying between them. CDR3 loop: CASSFGGINQPQHF. The CDR3 region has the DNA TGTGCCAGCAGTTTCGGGGGAATCAATCAGCCCCAGCATTTT.